What follows are 9 T cell receptor beta chains derived from one specimen sequenced in a study of T-cell memory formation after mild COVID-19. TCRdb fed the 5' RACE reads into MiXCR, producing one record per CDR3 protein. The table lists hundreds of thousands of distinct CDR3 sequences, around 28% of them singletons, with roughly 13% in the top ten. Sequencing input: PBMCs or a T cell subset sorted from them (not recorded which). The origin of the receptors is an adult woman who had mild COVID-19 (a few samples of this study predate the infection). Cell type and time point are not known.

This clonotype was seen more than once but under ten times. V is TRBV25-1 and J is TRBJ2-5, with 9 nucleotides matching TRBD1. The CDR3 is 12 residues long. Trimming at V came to 9 bases and at J to 7 bases, leaving 6 bases not matched to a gene. From germline, CDR1 is MGHDK and CDR2 SYGVNS. Here the CDR3 DNA reads TGTGCCAGTCGGGACAGGGAAGTGACCCAGTACTTC. This codes for CASRDREVTQYF. Combining the CDR3 with reference TRBV25-1 and TRBJ2-5 gives the whole variable domain EADIYQTPRYLVIGTGKKITLECSQTMGHDKMYWYQQDPGMELHLIHYSYGVNSTEKGDLSSESTVSRIRTEHFPLTLESARPSHTSQYLCASRDREVTQYFGPGTRLLVL.

This clonotype has just a few counts. CDR3 sequence (DNA): TGTGCCAGCAGTGAATCTTCAAGGTCCTACGAGCAGTACTTC. Translated: CASSESSRSYEQYF. The chain combines TRBV25-1 with TRBJ2-7; no clear D gene. The CDR3 totals 14 residues. In germline, CDR1 is MGHDK, CDR2 SYGVNS. V dropped 1 base and J dropped 1 base, with 8 bases sitting between them.

The J gene is TRBJ2-3, the V gene TRBV5-1; D is perhaps TRBD1 or TRBD2 (6 bases each). Trimming took off 6 bases at V and 0 bases at J, with 17 bases between the two ends. Germline CDR1 SGHRS, CDR2 YFSETQ. This CDR3 has 16 amino acids. The CDR3 DNA is TGCGCCAGCAACCTAGGGGGGCACCGAAGCACAGATACGCAGTATTTT. It is translated as CASNLGGHRSTDTQYF.

The chain carries TRBV4-3 and TRBJ2-3; 9 bases are a match to TRBD2. From germline, CDR1 is LGHNA and CDR2 YSLEER. V dropped 1 base and J dropped 9; count of bases not matched to a gene: 11. CDR3 length: 16 residues. The CDR3 nucleotides are TGCGCCAGCAGCCAAGTCGACGGTGCGGGAGGGCCCACGCAGTATTTT. As protein: CASSQVDGAGGPTQYF.

CDR3 protein: CASSLSGLAGDGANVLTF. In DNA form, the CDR3 reads TGTGCCAGTAGTCTCTCGGGACTAGCGGGAGACGGGGCCAACGTCCTGACTTTC. This chain links TRBV19 with TRBJ2-6; 14 bases map to TRBD2. V shed 5 bases and J 4 bases; nucleotides not matched to a gene: 7. The CDR3 has 18 amino acids. Germline values: CDR1 LNHDA, CDR2 SQIVND (reference sequence).

This clonotype turned up a few times. J is TRBJ1-1 and V is TRBV9, with 10 bases matching TRBD1. The junction had 4 bases not matched to a gene; V was cut back by 0 bases and J by 2 bases. CDR3 length: 16 amino acids. The germline CDR1 and CDR2 sequences are SGDLS and YYNGEE. CDR3 DNA sequence: TGTGCCAGCAGCGTAGGACAGGGGGCTATCAACACTGAAGCTTTCTTT. This translates into CASSVGQGAINTEAFF.

A few counts support this clonotype. The J gene is TRBJ1-2, the V gene TRBV5-5; D is unclear. CDR1 is SGHKS and CDR2 is YYEKEE in the germline V gene (reference sequence). The CDR3 loop spans 15 amino acids. V lost 0 bases and J lost 2, with 11 bases in between. The CDR3 loop is CASSLADWLNYGYTF. In DNA, the CDR3 is TGTGCCAGCAGCTTGGCCGACTGGTTGAACTATGGCTACACCTTC.

This clonotype showed up just a few times. This rearrangement joins TRBV18 to TRBJ2-5; TRBD2 is a possible D gene (5 bases). The germline CDR1 and CDR2 sequences are KGHSH and LQKENI. There are 14 residues in the CDR3. The V end lost 2 bases, the J end lost 5 bases, and 12 bases lay between the germline ends. CDR3 protein: CASSPYGGLETQYF. The CDR3 bases are TGTGCCAGCTCACCATACGGAGGTCTTGAGACCCAGTACTTC.

The chain joins TRBV30 to TRBJ2-2; D gene uncertain. The CDR3 length is 10 residues. From germline, CDR1 is GTSNPN and CDR2 SVGIG (reference sequence). Trimming pared 7 bases from V and 3 bases from J, leaving 3 bases between. DNA for the CDR3: TGTGCCTCCTACACCGGGGAGCTGTTTTTT. As protein: CASYTGELFF.